This T cell receptor (beta chain) came from a study of cytomegalovirus exposure and HLA in healthy donors. Study-level points and caveats: Researchers reported that a few CMV-associated chains were confirmed in vitro as CMV antigen-specific. Reports showed the classifier diagnosing cytomegalovirus status with high specificity and sensitivity. According to a subsequent analysis, TCR clusters identified in the first cohort showed a tendency to co-occur across the approximately 120 validation repertoires. The study listed roughly 160 cytomegalovirus-associated TCR beta chains.

Sequenced by immunoSEQ multiplex PCR; TCRdb stores in-frame clones only, minus some. This sample has tens of thousands of clones; 94% occur once, and the top ten carry about 4.3%. The germline V gene has CDR1 GTSNPN and CDR2 SVGIG (reference sequence). Trimming removed 5 bases at V and 7 bases at J, with 14 bases between. The CDR3 extends over 12 amino acids. Note on this clone: What it recognizes is unknown.

This receptor was identified in a man between 18 and 35 years old in good health and CMV-seropositive. The sample was PBMCs. The rearrangement joins TRBV30 to TRBJ2-5; TRBD1 might be the D (5 bases). CDR3 bases: TGTGCCTGGGGGGCCCTGGGGCGGACCCAGTACTTC. It encodes CAWGALGRTQYF.